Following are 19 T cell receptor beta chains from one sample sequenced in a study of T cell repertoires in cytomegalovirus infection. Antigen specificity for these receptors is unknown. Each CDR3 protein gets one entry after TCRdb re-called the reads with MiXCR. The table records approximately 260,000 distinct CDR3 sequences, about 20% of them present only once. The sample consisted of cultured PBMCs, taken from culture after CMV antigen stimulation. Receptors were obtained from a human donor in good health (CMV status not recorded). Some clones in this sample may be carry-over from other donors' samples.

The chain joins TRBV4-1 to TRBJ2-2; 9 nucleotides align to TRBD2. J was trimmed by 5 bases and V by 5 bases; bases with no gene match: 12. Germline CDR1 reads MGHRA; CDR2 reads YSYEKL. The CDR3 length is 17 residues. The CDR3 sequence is CASSGALAGVRTGELFF. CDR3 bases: TGCGCCAGCAGCGGAGCCTTAGCGGGAGTAAGGACCGGGGAGCTGTTTTTT.

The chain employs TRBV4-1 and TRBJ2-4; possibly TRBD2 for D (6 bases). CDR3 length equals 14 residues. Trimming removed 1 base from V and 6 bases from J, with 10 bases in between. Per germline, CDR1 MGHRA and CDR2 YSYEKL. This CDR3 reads CASSQGLLANIQYF. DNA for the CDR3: TGCGCCAGCAGCCAAGGCTTACTAGCAAACATTCAGTACTTC.

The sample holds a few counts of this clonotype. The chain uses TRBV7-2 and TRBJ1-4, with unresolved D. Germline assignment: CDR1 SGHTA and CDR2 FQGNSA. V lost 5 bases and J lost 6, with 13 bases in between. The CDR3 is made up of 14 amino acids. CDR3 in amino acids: CASSKTRVDEKLFF. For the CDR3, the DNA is TGTGCCAGCAGCAAAACCCGGGTGGATGAAAAACTGTTTTTT.

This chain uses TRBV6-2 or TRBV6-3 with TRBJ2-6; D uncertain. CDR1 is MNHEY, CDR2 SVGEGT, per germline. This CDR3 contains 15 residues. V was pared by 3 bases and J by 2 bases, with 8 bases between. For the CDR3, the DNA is TGTGCCAGCAGTTATCGAGTTCCTGGGGCCAACGTCCTGACTTTC. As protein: CASSYRVPGANVLTF.

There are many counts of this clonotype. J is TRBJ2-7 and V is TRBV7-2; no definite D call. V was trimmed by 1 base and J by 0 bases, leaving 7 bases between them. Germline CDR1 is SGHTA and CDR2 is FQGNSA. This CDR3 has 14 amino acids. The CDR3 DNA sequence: TGTGCCAGCAGCTTAGGCAGGACCTCCTACGAGCAGTACTTC. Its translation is CASSLGRTSYEQYF.

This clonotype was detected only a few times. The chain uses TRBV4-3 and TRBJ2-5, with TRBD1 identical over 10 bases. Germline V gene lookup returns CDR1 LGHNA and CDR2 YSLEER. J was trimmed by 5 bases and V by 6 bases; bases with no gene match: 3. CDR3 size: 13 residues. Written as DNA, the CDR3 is TGCGCCAGCAGACGGACAGGGGGTGAGACCCAGTACTTC. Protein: CASRRTGGETQYF.

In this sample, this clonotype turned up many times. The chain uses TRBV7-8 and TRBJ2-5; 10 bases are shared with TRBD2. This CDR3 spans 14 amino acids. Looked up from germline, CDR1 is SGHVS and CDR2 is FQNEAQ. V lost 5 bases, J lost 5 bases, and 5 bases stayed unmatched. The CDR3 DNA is TGTGCCAGCAGCCAGCGGGAGGGCAAGGAGACCCAGTACTTC. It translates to CASSQREGKETQYF.

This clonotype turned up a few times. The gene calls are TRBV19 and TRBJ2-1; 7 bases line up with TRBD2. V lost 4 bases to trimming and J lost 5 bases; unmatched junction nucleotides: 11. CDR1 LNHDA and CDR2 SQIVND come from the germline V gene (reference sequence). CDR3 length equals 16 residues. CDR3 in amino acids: CASSTLSGTGHNEQFF. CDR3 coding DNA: TGTGCCAGTAGTACCCTCAGCGGGACTGGCCACAATGAGCAGTTCTTC.

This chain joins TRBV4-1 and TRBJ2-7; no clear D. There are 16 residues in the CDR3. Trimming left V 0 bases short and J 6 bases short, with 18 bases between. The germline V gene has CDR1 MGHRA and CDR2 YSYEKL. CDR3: CASSQEPGDGIGEQYF. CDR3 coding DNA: TGCGCCAGCAGCCAAGAGCCAGGAGATGGTATCGGCGAGCAGTACTTC.

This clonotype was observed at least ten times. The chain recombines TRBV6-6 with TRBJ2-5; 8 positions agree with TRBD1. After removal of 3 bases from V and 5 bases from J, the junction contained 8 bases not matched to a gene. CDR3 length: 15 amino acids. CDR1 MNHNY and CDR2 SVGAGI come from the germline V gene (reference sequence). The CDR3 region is CASSYNGRTGETQYF. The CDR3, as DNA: TGTGCCAGCAGTTATAATGGGAGGACAGGGGAGACCCAGTACTTC.

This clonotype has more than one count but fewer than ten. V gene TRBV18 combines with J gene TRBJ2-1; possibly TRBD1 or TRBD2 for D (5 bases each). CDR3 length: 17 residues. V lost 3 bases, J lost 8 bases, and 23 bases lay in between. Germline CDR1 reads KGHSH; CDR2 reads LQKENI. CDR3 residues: CASSPPWSAARGDEQFF. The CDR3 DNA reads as TGTGCCAGCTCACCCCCCTGGTCGGCAGCAAGAGGGGATGAGCAGTTCTTC.

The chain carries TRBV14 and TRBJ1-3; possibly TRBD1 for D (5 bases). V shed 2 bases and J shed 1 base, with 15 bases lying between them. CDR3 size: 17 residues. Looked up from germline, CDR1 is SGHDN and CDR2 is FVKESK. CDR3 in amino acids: CASSQRPGQRSGNTIYF. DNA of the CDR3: TGTGCCAGCAGCCAACGTCCGGGGCAACGGTCTGGAAACACCATATATTTT.

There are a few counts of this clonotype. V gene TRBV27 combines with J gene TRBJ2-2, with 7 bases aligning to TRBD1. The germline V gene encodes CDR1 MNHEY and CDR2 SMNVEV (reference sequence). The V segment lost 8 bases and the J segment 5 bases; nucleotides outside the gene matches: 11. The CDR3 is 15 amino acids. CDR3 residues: CASCRRDSKTGELFF. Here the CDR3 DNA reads TGTGCCAGCTGCCGCCGGGACAGTAAAACCGGGGAGCTGTTTTTT.

The CDR3 DNA is TGTGCCAGCTACAATCTAGCGGGAGGACGGCTAGATACGCAGTATTTT. Translation: CASYNLAGGRLDTQYF. This rearrangement joins TRBV18 to TRBJ2-3; 11 nucleotides agree with TRBD2. The CDR3 contains 16 residues. The junction had 11 bases not matched to a gene; V was cut back by 7 bases and J by 5 bases. Germline values: CDR1 KGHSH, CDR2 LQKENI.

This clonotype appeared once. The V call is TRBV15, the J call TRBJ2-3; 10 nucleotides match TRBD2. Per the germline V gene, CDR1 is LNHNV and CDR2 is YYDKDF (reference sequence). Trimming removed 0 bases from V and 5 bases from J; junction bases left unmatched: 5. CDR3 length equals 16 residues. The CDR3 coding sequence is TGTGCCACCAGCAGAGACAGCGGGAGGGGGGAAGATACGCAGTATTTT. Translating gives CATSRDSGRGEDTQYF.

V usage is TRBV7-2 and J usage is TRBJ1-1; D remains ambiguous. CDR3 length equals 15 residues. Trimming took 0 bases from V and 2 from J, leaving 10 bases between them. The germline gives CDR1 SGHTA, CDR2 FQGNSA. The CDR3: CASSLARQVNTEAFF. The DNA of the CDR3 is TGTGCCAGCAGCTTAGCGAGGCAGGTTAACACTGAAGCTTTCTTT.

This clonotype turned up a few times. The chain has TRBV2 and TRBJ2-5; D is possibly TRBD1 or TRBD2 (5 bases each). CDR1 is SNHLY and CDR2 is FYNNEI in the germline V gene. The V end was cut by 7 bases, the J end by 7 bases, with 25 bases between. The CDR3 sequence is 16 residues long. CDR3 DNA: TGTGCCAGCACGAGGGAACAGGCACTAAGTGGAGGGACCCAGTACTTC. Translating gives CASTREQALSGGTQYF.

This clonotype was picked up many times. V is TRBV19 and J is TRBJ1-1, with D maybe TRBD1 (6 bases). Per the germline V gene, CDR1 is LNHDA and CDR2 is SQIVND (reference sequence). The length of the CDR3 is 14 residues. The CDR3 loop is CATVAARGNTEAFF. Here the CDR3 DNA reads TGTGCTACAGTGGCTGCCAGGGGGAACACTGAAGCTTTCTTT.

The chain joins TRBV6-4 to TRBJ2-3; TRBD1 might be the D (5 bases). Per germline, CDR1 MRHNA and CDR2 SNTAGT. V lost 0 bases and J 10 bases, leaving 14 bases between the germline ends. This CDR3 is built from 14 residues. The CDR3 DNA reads TGTGCCAGCAGTGACTCAATGGGGCTGGGCGCGCAGTATTTT. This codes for CASSDSMGLGAQYF.